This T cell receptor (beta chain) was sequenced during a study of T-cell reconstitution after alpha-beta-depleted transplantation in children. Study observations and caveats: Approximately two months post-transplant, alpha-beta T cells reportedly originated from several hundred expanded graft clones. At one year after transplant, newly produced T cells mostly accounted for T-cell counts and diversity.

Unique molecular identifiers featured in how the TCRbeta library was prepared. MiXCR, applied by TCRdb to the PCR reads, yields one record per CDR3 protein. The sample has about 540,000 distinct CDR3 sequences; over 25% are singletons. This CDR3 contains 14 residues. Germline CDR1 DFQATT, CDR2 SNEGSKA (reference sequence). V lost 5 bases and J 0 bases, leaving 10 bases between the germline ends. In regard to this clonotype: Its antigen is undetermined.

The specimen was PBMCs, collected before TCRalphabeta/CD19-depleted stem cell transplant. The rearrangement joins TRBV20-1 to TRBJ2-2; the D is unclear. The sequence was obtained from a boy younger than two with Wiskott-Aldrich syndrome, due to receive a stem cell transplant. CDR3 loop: CSASPPANTGELFF. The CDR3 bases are TGCAGTGCTTCACCTCCCGCGAACACCGGGGAGCTGTTTTTT.